This T cell receptor (beta chain) was identified during a study of identical twins. This clonotype was observed a handful of times. Its antigen remains unidentified. Study results and limitations: Zero-insertion findings could be partly confounded by invariant cells (MAIT and iNKT cells). Twins showed weaker excess sharing in their beta out-of-frame sequences. Reduced insertions were recorded for abundant cord blood beta clonotypes, with no such pattern in memory repertoires.

The CDR3 loop spans 14 amino acids. Germline CDR1 reads MDHEN; CDR2 reads SYDVKM. Trimming removed 1 base at V and 6 bases at J, with 10 bases between. TCRdb used MiXCR to reprocess the 5' RACE reads, holding one entry per CDR3 protein. This repertoire shows about 690,000 distinct CDR3 sequences, around 6% found once; its top ten account for 1.5% to 2%. The sequence derives from a man in his late teens or twenties in good health. The specimen sequenced was naive T cells sorted from blood. The chain employs TRBV28 and TRBJ2-1; D not certain. DNA of the CDR3: TGTGCCAGCAGTTTATTGGTTAGACCCAATGAGCAGTTCTTC. Translation gives CASSLLVRPNEQFF.